This is a list of T cell receptor beta chains from one sample in a study of cytomegalovirus exposure and HLA in healthy donors. Some clones are missing from TCRdb's copy, which holds only in-frame ones; the method was immunoSEQ multiplex PCR. The sample shows 110,000 to 150,000 clones, roughly 86% of them seen only once. The source material was PBMCs. All receptors come from a woman aged 25 to 39 in good health and CMV-seronegative. Both conserved end residues are part of each CDR3. D genes are given only for firm matches. Size is stated for part of the rows, as once, few or many counts, or as a class when the clone is expanded.

d_call | j_call | clone_size | v_call | cdr3_nt | cdr3_aa
- | TRBJ2-7 | - | TRBV2 | TGTGCCAGCACCTACGACTACGAGCAGTACTTC | CASTYDYEQYF
- | TRBJ2-2 | - | TRBV7-3 | TGTGCCAGCAGCTTTAGGGACCCCACGGGGGCCGGGGAGCTGTTTTTT | CASSFRDPTGAGELFF
TRBD1 | TRBJ2-7 | - | TRBV7-8 | TGTGCCAGCAGCCTAAGACAGGGTACAGGGGGAAAGTCCTACGAGCAGTACTTC | CASSLRQGTGGKSYEQYF
- | TRBJ1-5 | - | TRBV18 | TGTGCCAGCTCATCCGGGGACAATCAGCCCCAGCATTTT | CASSSGDNQPQHF
TRBD1 | TRBJ2-2 | - | TRBV4-2 | TGTGCCAGCAGCCAAGCAGGGACAGGGGGTTATGACGGGGAGCTGTTTTTT | CASSQAGTGGYDGELFF
- | TRBJ1-1 | - | TRBV6-5 | TGTGCCAGCAGTCCTCCGCCAGGGTGGAACACTGAAGCTTTCTTT | CASSPPPGWNTEAFF
TRBD1 | TRBJ1-3 | - | TRBV4-2 | TGTGCCAGCAGCCAAGTCGCGACAGGGTACTCTGGAAACACCATATATTTT | CASSQVATGYSGNTIYF
- | TRBJ2-1 | - | TRBV20-1 | TGCAGTGCTGCGTGGCGGGATGAGCAGTTCTTC | CSAAWRDEQFF
- | TRBJ1-6 | once | TRBV7-9 | TGTGCCAGCAGCTCACAGGGCGGTAATTCACCCCTCCACTTT | CASSSQGGNSPLHF
- | TRBJ1-5 | few | TRBV7-8 | TGTGCCAGCAGCTTAGACAGTATGAGCAATCAGCCCCAGCATTTT | CASSLDSMSNQPQHF
- | TRBJ2-7 | once | TRBV18 | TGTGCCAGCTCACCACCCACTCACGAGCAGTACTTC | CASSPPTHEQYF
- | TRBJ2-3 | - | TRBV9 | TGTGCCAGCAGCGTTTCAACCGGGGGCACAGATACGCAGTATTTT | CASSVSTGGTDTQYF
TRBD2 | TRBJ2-2 | - | TRBV4-1 | TGCGCCAGCAGCCTCTCGGGGGGTACCGGGGAGCTGTTTTTT | CASSLSGGTGELFF
- | TRBJ1-6 | - | TRBV5-1 | TGCGCCAGCAGCCGAGATAATTCACCCCTCCACTTT | CASSRDNSPLHF
- | TRBJ2-7 | - | TRBV28 | TGTGCCAGGGGGAGACAGGAGAACTACGAGCAGTACTTC | CARGRQENYEQYF
TRBD2 | TRBJ2-2 | once | TRBV7-6 | TGTGCCAGCAGCTTAGCCCGGTTAGCGGGGTCGAACACCGGGGAGCTGTTTTTT | CASSLARLAGSNTGELFF
- | TRBJ2-1 | once | TRBV30 | TGTGCCTGGAAGAGGGGGAGCTCCTACAATGAGCAGTTCTTC | CAWKRGSSYNEQFF
- | TRBJ2-3 | - | TRBV9 | TGTGCCAGCAGCGCTGGGAGGGGGATGGGGGGAGATACGCAGTATTTT | CASSAGRGMGGDTQYF
- | TRBJ1-6 | - | TRBV7-3 | TGTGCCAGCAGCTTGAGGAGGGATTCACCCCTCCACTTT | CASSLRRDSPLHF
TRBD1 | TRBJ2-7 | - | TRBV5-1 | TGCGCCAGCAAAACCGGGACAGGGCTTGGCGAGCAGTACTTC | CASKTGTGLGEQYF
TRBD1 | TRBJ2-2 | - | TRBV5-4 | TGTGCCAGCAGCCGTCGGTTTATACAGGGGGCCCCGAACACCGGGGAGCTGTTTTTT | CASSRRFIQGAPNTGELFF
- | TRBJ1-1 | - | TRBV5-6 | TGTGCCAGCAGTCGCGCCAATGGTGAAGCTTTCTTT | CASSRANGEAFF
- | TRBJ1-4 | - | TRBV7-8 | TGTGCCAGCAGCTTGAACACTATTAATGAAAAACTGTTTTTT | CASSLNTINEKLFF
- | TRBJ1-1 | - | TRBV29-1 | TGCAGCGGTCAAGGCGGGACCACTGAAGCTTTCTTT | CSGQGGTTEAFF
- | TRBJ2-5 | - | TRBV7-2 | TGTGCCAGCAGCTTCAATCGGGGCCAAGAGACCCAGTACTTC | CASSFNRGQETQYF
- | TRBJ1-3 | - | TRBV9 | TGTGCCAGCAGCGCGATTCGAAACTGGGACAACAGAAACACCATATATTTT | CASSAIRNWDNRNTIYF
TRBD1 | TRBJ1-1 | - | TRBV5-1 | TGCGCCAGCAGCTTGGGAGAGACCCGGGACAGAGTAAGTCGCACTGAAGCTTTCTTT | CASSLGETRDRVSRTEAFF
- | TRBJ2-7 | once | TRBV2 | TGTGCCAGCAGTGCCCCTTATGCGGGGTCAGGCTACGAGCAGTACTTC | CASSAPYAGSGYEQYF
- | TRBJ2-7 | - | TRBV5-1 | TGCGCCAGCAGGCCGGCAGGGTTAATGTACGAGCAGTACTTC | CASRPAGLMYEQYF
- | TRBJ1-2 | - | TRBV29-1 | TGCAGCGTTGTTCGACAGTCCTATGGCTACACCTTC | CSVVRQSYGYTF
TRBD1 | TRBJ1-1 | - | TRBV2 | TGTGCCAGCAGCGGACAGGGGGTTTCTGAAGCTTTCTTT | CASSGQGVSEAFF
TRBD1 | TRBJ1-2 | - | TRBV7-8 | TGTGCCAGCAGCCAAGCAGGGGGCGCCTATGGCTACACCTTC | CASSQAGGAYGYTF
- | TRBJ2-5 | once | TRBV7-9 | TGTGCCAGCAGCCAACTCGTAATGCAAGAGACCCAGTACTTC | CASSQLVMQETQYF
TRBD1 | TRBJ2-3 | - | TRBV5-1 | TGCGCCAGCAGCTTACAGGGGGCAGGCACAGATACGCAGTATTTT | CASSLQGAGTDTQYF
- | TRBJ2-1 | - | TRBV29-1 | TGCAGCGCCTTCGGGGTGGGCTACAATGAGCAGTTCTTC | CSAFGVGYNEQFF
TRBD2 | TRBJ2-2 | - | TRBV5-1 | TGCGCCAGCAGCTTACTAGCGGGGGTACACACCGGGGAGCTGTTTTTT | CASSLLAGVHTGELFF
TRBD1 | TRBJ2-7 | few | TRBV6-5 | TGTGCCAGCAGGAGCCCGGACAGGTACGAGCAGTACTTC | CASRSPDRYEQYF
TRBD2 | TRBJ2-1 | - | TRBV29-1 | TGCAGCGTTGTCCCGACTAGCGGGGGGACCCGATTCTCCTACAATGAGCAGTTCTTC | CSVVPTSGGTRFSYNEQFF
TRBD2 | TRBJ2-3 | - | TRBV4-3 | TGCGCCAGCAGCCAAGGGTCTAGCGGGGGGGCCTCATATACGCAGTATTTT | CASSQGSSGGASYTQYF
TRBD1 | TRBJ2-6 | - | TRBV27 | TGTGCCAGCAGCCCGGGACAGGGATATCGCTCTGGGGCCAACGTCCTGACTTTC | CASSPGQGYRSGANVLTF
- | TRBJ2-6 | - | TRBV6-6 | TGTGCCAGCAGTTACTCGACGGGGTCTGGGGCCAACGTCCTGACTTTC | CASSYSTGSGANVLTF
- | TRBJ1-2 | few | TRBV7-2 | TGTGCCAGCAGCCCAAGGCTCGGGGGCTACACCTTC | CASSPRLGGYTF
TRBD1 | TRBJ1-5 | - | TRBV11-2 | TGTGCCAGCAGCTTAACGGGGACAGGGAAGAGTCAGCCCCAGCATTTT | CASSLTGTGKSQPQHF
TRBD2 | TRBJ2-7 | - | TRBV18 | TGTGCCAGCTCATCGCCGGGACTAGCAACAGGCGAGCAGTACTTC | CASSSPGLATGEQYF
TRBD2 | TRBJ2-3 | - | TRBV4-1 | TGCGCCAGCAGCCAAGGGACTAGCGGGCCTCTTGATACGCAGTATTTT | CASSQGTSGPLDTQYF
- | TRBJ1-1 | - | TRBV5-1 | TGCGCCAGCAGCAACACAGGGTTCACTGAAGCTTTCTTT | CASSNTGFTEAFF
TRBD1 | TRBJ1-6 | medium-sized | TRBV7-9 | TGTGCCAGCAGCCTACAGGGGGGTTCACCCCTCCACTTT | CASSLQGGSPLHF